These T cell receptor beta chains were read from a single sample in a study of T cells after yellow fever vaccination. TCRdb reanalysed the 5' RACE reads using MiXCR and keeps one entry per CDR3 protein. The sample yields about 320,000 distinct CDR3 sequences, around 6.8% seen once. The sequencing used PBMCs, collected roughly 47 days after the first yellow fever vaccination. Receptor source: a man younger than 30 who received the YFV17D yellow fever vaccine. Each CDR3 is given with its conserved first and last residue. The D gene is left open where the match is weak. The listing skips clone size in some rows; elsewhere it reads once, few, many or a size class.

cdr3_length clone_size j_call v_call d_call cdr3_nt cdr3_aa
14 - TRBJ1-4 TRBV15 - TGTGCCACCAGCAGTGCTCCCAACAAGGAAAAACTGTTTTTT CATSSAPNKEKLFF
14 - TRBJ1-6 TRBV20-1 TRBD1 TGCAGTGCCCTCGTCGGGACAGCTAATTCACCCCTCCACTTT CSALVGTANSPLHF
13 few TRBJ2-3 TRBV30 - TGTGCCTCCACGGGCGGGAGCACAGATACGCAGTATTTT CASTGGSTDTQYF
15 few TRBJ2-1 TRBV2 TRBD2 TGTGCCAGCAGTGGTGGGGGGGGACTACAAGCTGAGCAGTTCTTC CASSGGGGLQAEQFF
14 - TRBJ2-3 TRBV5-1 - TGCGCCAGCAGCTCCTCGGGACCCCCAGATACGCAGTATTTT CASSSSGPPDTQYF
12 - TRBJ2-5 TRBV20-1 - TGCAGTGCTAGGGGGGACACCGAGACCCAGTACTTC CSARGDTETQYF
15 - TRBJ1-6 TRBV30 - TGTGCCTGGACCCCGGGGGCCGAGGGTAATTCACCCCTCCACTTT CAWTPGAEGNSPLHF
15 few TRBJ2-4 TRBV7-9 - TGTGCCAGCAGCTTAGCGCAAGTAGCCAAAAACATTCAGTACTTC CASSLAQVAKNIQYF
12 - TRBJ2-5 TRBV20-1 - TGCAGTGCCACCGACCCCGGCGAGACCCAGTACTTC CSATDPGETQYF
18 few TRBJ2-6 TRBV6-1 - TGTGCCAGCAGCTCCGGGACGGCCCTAGGATATGGGGCCAACGTCCTGACTTTC CASSSGTALGYGANVLTF
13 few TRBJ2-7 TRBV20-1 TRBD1 TGCAGTGCTAGTGGGACAGGGACCTACGAGCAGTACTTC CSASGTGTYEQYF
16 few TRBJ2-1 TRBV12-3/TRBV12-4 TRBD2 TGTGCCAGCAGTCCTAGGGTGAGGGAGGGCTACAATGAGCAGTTCTTC CASSPRVREGYNEQFF
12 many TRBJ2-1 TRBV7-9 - TGTGCCAGCAGATCAGGCTACAATGAGCAGTTCTTC CASRSGYNEQFF
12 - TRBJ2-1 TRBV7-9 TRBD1 TGTGCCAGCAGCAAGGACAGGGAGGAGCAGTTCTTC CASSKDREEQFF
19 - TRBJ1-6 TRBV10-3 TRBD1 TGTGCCATCAGTGAGTCGAAAGTCTCGGACAGGGCTTATTCTCCACCCCTCCACTTT CAISESKVSDRAYSPPLHF
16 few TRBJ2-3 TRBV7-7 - TGTGCCAGCAGCTTATTTTCGGGGATGGGCACAGATACGCAGTATTTT CASSLFSGMGTDTQYF
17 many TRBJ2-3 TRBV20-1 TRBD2 TGCAGTGCTAGAGATAGTGGGACTAGCGGGGCGCGAGATACGCAGTATTTT CSARDSGTSGARDTQYF
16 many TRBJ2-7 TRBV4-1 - TGCGCCAGCAGCCAAGCGGCGACTTCTTTACTCTACGAGCAGTACTTC CASSQAATSLLYEQYF
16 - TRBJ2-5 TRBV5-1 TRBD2 TGCGCCAGCACCCCTAGCGGGGGGGGAATCGGAGAGACCCAGTACTTC CASTPSGGGIGETQYF
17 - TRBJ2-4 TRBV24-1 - TGTGCCACCAGTGATTTTACCCTCGAACCTACCAAAAACATTCAGTACTTC CATSDFTLEPTKNIQYF
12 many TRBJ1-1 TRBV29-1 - TGCAGCGCCATTGGGGGGGGCACTGAAGCTTTCTTT CSAIGGGTEAFF
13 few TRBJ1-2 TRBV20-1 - TGCAGTGCTAGAGATGGACGGCAGTATGGCTACACCTTC CSARDGRQYGYTF
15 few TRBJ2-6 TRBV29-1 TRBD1 TGCAGCGTAGCCGACAGGGGGCCTGGGGCCAACGTCCTGACTTTC CSVADRGPGANVLTF
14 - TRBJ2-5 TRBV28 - TGTGCCAGCAAAAAAGGGGGGGGGAGAGAGACCCAGTACTTC CASKKGGGRETQYF